This entry lists 8 T cell receptor beta chains sequenced from one sample in a study of T cell clusters in autoimmune cytopenias. TRB was amplified by touch-down multiplex PCR, primer pools A and B combined. TCRdb reprocessed the multiplex PCR reads, with one entry per CDR3 protein and no DNA. The listing contains some 7,600 distinct CDR3 sequences. TRB was amplified from 250 ng of peripheral blood genomic DNA per sample. Specimen: peripheral blood. The receptors originated from a human donor with an autoimmune cytopenia or autoimmune hepatitis (not recorded which).

This clonotype is classed as medium-sized by frequency. The chain employs TRBV30 and TRBJ2-7; TCRdb picks TRBD2, but there is no DNA to check that call. The CDR3 is 13 amino acids. Germline CDR1 reads GTSNPN; CDR2 reads SVGIG (reference sequence). The CDR3 is CAWTRGPSYEQYF. The complete variable domain, with remaining parts taken from reference TRBV30 and TRBJ2-7, reads SQTIHQWPATLVQPVGSPLSLECTVEGTSNPNLYWYRQAAGRGLQLLFYSVGIGQISSEVPQNLSASRPQDRQFILSSKKLLLSDSGFYLCAWTRGPSYEQYFGPGTRLTVT.

Its frequency marks this clonotype as medium-sized (0.01 to 0.1%). The V and J genes are TRBV5-4 and TRBJ2-2. Germline V lookup: CDR1 SGHNT, CDR2 YYREEE (reference sequence). The CDR3 has 12 amino acids. The CDR3 region is CASSPQTGELFF.

The chain employs TRBV7-2 and TRBJ1-2; TCRdb's D call of TRBD1 is untestable without DNA. The V gene's germline CDR1 is SGHTA and CDR2 FQGNSA. The CDR3 is made up of 13 amino acids. CDR3: CASSVGTRGGYTF.

This clonotype is labeled medium-sized based on frequency. V usage is TRBV5-6 and J usage is TRBJ2-3. Germline V CDR1 and CDR2: SGHDT, YYEEEE. The CDR3 runs 14 residues. The CDR3 reads CASSLDRAGDTQYF.

The chain carries TRBV6-5 and TRBJ2-3; as DNA is missing, the TRBD1 call by TCRdb cannot be tested. In germline, CDR1 is MNHEY, CDR2 SVGAGI. The CDR3 is 14 residues long. CDR3 loop: CASSVGGPGDTQYF.

This chain connects TRBV27 to TRBJ1-5. Germline V gene sequence: CDR1 MNHEY, CDR2 SMNVEV (reference sequence). The CDR3 is made up of 15 amino acids. The CDR3 region is CASSFQVNSNQPQHF.

The V gene is TRBV20-1, the J gene TRBJ2-1; TCRdb gives TRBD1 as the D gene, but with no DNA this cannot be confirmed. Germline V CDR1 and CDR2: DFQATT, SNEGSKA (reference sequence). The length of the CDR3 is 15 residues. The chain's CDR3 is CSAFRQGITYNEQFF.

This clonotype is called medium-sized based on its frequency. The chain is built from TRBV6-5 and TRBJ2-7. In germline, CDR1 is MNHEY, CDR2 SVGAGI. This CDR3 region has 16 residues. CDR3 region: CASSYRNFPDFHEQYF.